What follows describes a single T cell receptor (beta chain). Its target is unknown. Each patient relapsed following autologous stem cell transplantation, and prior brentuximab vedotin exposure differed. Clones were sequenced by immunoSEQ multiplex PCR, and TCRdb holds only the in-frame ones, with some missing. The sample holds around 96,000 clones, over 80% seen once. These data originate in a study of PD-1 blockade in classical Hodgkin lymphoma. Findings and limits, study-wide: Baseline TCR diversity was reportedly lower in newly diagnosed patients than healthy donors. A significant rise in TCR diversity was seen by C4D1 for CD4+ cells but not for CD8+ cells. Still unresolved is the cause of the repertoire differences, which may be disease activity or prior therapy.

CDR1 and CDR2 (germline): SNHLY, FYNNEI. The germline V and J ends were trimmed by 0 bases and 0 bases, with 8 bases remaining between them. The CDR3 extends over 15 amino acids. The chain has TRBV2 and TRBJ1-1; D gene unclear. The sequence came from a human donor with classical Hodgkin lymphoma. Sequenced material: peripheral blood mononuclear cells (PBMCs), taken at baseline. CDR3: CASSEAPQMNTEAFF. The DNA of the CDR3 is TGTGCCAGCAGTGAAGCGCCGCAGATGAACACTGAAGCTTTCTTT.